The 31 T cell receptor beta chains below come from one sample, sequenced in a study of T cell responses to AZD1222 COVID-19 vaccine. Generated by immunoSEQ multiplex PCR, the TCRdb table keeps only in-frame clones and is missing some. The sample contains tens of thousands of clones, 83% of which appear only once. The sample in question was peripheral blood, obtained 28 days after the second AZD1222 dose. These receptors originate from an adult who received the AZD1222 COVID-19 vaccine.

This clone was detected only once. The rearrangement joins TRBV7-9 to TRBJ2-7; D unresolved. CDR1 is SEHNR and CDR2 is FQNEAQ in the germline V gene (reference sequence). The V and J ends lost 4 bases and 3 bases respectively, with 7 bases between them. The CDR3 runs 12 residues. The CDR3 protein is CASSSKDYEQYF. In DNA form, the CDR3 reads TGTGCCAGCAGCTCCAAAGACTACGAGCAGTACTTC.

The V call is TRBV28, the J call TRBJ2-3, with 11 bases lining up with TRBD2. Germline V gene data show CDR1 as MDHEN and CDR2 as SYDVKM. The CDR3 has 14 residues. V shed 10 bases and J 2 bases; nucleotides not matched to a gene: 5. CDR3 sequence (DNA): TGTGCCACCCGACTAGCGGGATTCACAGATACGCAGTATTTT. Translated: CATRLAGFTDTQYF.

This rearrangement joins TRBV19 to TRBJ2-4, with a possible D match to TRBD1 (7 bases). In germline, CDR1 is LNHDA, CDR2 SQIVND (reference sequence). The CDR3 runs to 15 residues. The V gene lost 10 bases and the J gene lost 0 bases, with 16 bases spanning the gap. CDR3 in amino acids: CATRDSYIAKNIQYF. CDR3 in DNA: TGTGCCACGCGGGACAGCTACATAGCCAAAAACATTCAGTACTTC.

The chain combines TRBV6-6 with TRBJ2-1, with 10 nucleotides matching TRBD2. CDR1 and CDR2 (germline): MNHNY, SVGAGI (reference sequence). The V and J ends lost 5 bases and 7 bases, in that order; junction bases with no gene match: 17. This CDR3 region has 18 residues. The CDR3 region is CASSHPLLAGRAANEQFF. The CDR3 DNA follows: TGTGCCAGCAGTCATCCCCTACTAGCGGGGAGAGCGGCAAATGAGCAGTTCTTC.

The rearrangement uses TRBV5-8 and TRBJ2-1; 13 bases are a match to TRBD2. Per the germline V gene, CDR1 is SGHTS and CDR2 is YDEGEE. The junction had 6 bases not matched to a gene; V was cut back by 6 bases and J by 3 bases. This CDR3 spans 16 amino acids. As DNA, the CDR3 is TGTGCCAGCACCCTTGGGACTAGCGGGAACTACAATGAGCAGTTCTTC. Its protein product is CASTLGTSGNYNEQFF. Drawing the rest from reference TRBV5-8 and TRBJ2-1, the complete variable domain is EAGVTQSPTHLIKTRGQQATLRCSPISGHTSVYWYQQALGLGLQFLLWYDEGEERNRGNFPPRFSGRQFPNYSSELNVNALELEDSALYLCASTLGTSGNYNEQFFGPGTRLTVL.

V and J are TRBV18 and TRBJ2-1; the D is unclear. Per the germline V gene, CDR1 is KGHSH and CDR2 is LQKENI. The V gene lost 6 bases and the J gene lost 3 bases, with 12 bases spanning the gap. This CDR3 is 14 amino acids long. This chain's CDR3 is CASSSQRDYNEQFF. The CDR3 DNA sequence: TGTGCCAGCTCCTCACAGCGTGACTACAATGAGCAGTTCTTC.

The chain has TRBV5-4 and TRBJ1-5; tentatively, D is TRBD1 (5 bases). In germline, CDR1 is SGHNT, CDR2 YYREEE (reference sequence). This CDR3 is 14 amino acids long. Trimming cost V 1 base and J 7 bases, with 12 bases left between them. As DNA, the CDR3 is TGTGCCAGCAGCTTGCGGGGCAGTGGCCAGCCCCAGCATTTT. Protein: CASSLRGSGQPQHF.

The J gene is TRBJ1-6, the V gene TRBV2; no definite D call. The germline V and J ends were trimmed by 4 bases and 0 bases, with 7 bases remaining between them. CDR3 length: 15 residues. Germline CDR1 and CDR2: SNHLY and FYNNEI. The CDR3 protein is CASSAESSYNSPLHF. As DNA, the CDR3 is TGTGCCAGCAGTGCGGAATCCTCCTATAATTCACCCCTCCACTTT.

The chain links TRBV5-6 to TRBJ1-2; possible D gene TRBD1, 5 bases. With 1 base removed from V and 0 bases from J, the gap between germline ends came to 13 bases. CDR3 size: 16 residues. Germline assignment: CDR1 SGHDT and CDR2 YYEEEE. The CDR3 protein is CASSLKGPLANYGYTF. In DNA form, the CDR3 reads TGTGCCAGCAGCTTGAAGGGGCCCCTAGCTAACTATGGCTACACCTTC.

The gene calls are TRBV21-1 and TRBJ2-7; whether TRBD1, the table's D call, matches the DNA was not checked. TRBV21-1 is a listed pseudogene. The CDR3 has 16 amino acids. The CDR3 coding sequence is TGTGCCAGCAGCGAGAGGGACAGGGGGGAACCCTACGAGCAGTACTTC. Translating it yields CASSERDRGEPYEQYF.

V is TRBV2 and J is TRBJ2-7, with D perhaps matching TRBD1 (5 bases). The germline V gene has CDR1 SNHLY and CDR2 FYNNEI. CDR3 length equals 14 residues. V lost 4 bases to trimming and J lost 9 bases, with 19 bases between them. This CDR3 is CASSVDRTVSGQYF. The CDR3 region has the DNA TGTGCCAGCAGTGTTGACAGAACCGTCTCGGGGCAGTACTTC.

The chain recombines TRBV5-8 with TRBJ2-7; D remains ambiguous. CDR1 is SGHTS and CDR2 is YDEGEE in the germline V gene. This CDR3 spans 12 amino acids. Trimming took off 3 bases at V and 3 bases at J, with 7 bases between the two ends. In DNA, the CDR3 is TGTGCCAGCAGCTCCGGATTCTACGAGCAGTACTTC. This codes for CASSSGFYEQYF.

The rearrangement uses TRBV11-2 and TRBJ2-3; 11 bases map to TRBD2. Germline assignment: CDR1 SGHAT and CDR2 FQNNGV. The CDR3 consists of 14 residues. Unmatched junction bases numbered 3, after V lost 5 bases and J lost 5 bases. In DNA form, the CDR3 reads TGTGCCAGCAGCCCGGGACTAGCGGTAGATACGCAGTATTTT. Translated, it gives CASSPGLAVDTQYF.

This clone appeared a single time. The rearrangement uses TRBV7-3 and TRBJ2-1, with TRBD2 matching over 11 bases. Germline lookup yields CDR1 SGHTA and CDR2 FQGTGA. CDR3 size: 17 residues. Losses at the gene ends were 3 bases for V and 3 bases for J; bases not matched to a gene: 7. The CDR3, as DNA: TGTGCCAGCAGCTTGGGGGTAGGACTAGCGGGCTACAATGAGCAGTTCTTC. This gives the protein CASSLGVGLAGYNEQFF.

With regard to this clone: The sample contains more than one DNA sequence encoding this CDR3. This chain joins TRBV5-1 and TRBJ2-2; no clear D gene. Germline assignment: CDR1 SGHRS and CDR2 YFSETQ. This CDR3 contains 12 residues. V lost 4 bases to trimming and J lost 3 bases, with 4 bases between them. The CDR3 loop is CASSLDTGELFF. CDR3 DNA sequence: TGCGCCAGCAGCCTAGACACCGGGGAGCTGTTTTTT.

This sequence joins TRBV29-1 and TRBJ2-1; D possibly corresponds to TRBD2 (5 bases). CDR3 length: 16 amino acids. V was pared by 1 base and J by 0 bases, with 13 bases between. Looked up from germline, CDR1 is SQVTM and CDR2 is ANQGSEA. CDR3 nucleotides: TGCAGCGTTGAAGGTTCGAGGACTGCCTCCTACAATGAGCAGTTCTTC. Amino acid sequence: CSVEGSRTASYNEQFF.

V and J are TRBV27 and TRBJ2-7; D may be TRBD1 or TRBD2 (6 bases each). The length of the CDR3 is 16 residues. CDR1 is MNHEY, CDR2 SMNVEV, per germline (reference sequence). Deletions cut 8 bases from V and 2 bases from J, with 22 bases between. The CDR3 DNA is TGTGCCAGCGGCTTAGGGGGGTATTATGGGACCTACGAGCAGTACTTC. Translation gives CASGLGGYYGTYEQYF.

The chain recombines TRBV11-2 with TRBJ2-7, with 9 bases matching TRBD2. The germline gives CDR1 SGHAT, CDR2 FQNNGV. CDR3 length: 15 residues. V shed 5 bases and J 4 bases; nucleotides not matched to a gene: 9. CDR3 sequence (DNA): TGTGCCAGCAGCCCACTGACTAGCGGTGCTTACGAGCAGTACTTC. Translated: CASSPLTSGAYEQYF.

CDR3 nucleotides: TGTGCCAGCAGCCAATCGAGGGCCTACGAGCAGTACTTC. The encoded protein is CASSQSRAYEQYF. The chain carries TRBV3-1 (or the pseudogene TRBV3-2) and TRBJ2-7; D perhaps matches TRBD2 (5 bases). The CDR3 extends over 13 amino acids. Germline lookup yields CDR1 LGHDT and CDR2 YNNKEL (reference sequence). V lost 2 bases to trimming and J lost 2 bases, with 7 bases between them.

The DNA for the CDR3 is TGTGCCAGCAGTTTAGAGTATTATCAGCCCCAGCATTTT. Protein: CASSLEYYQPQHF. The chain employs TRBV12-3 or TRBV12-4 and TRBJ1-5; D is ambiguous. The CDR3 runs 13 residues. Trimming took 1 base from V and 5 from J, leaving 6 bases between them.

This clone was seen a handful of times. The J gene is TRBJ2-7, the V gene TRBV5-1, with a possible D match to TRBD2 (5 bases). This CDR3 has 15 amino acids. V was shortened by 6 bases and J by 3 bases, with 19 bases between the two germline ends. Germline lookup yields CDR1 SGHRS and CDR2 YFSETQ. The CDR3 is CASTFRPGFDYEQYF. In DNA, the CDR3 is TGCGCCAGCACCTTCCGGCCGGGATTCGACTACGAGCAGTACTTC.

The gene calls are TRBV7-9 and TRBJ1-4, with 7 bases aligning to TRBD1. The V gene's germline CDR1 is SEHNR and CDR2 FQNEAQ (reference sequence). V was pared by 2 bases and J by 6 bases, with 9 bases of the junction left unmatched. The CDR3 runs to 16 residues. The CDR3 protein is CASSLKGGLLDEKLFF. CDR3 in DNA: TGTGCCAGCAGCTTAAAAGGGGGCCTCCTGGATGAAAAACTGTTTTTT.

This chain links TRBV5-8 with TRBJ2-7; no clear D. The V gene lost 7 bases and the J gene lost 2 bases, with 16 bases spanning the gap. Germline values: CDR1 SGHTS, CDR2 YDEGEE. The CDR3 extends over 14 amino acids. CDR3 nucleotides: TGTGCCAGCCCCCCTGGTCTGCCCCCCTACGAGCAGTACTTC. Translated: CASPPGLPPYEQYF.

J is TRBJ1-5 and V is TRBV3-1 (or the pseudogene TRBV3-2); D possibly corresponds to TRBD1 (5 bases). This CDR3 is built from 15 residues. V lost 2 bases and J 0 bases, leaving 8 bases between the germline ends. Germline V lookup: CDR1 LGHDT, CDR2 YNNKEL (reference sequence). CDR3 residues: CASSQTGDSNQPQHF. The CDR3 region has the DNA TGTGCCAGCAGCCAAACAGGAGATAGCAATCAGCCCCAGCATTTT.

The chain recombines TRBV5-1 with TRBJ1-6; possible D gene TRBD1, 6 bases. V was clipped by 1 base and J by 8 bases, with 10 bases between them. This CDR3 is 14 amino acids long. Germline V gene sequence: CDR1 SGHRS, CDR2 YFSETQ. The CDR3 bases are TGCGCCAGCAGCTTGACAGGGATCGATTCACCCCTCCACTTT. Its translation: CASSLTGIDSPLHF.

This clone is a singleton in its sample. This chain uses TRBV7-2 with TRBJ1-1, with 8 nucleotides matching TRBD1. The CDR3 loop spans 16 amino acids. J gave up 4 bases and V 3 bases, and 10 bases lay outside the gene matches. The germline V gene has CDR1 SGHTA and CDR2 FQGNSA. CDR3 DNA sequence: TGTGCCAGCAGCTTTTACCCCGGACAGGGTGGCACTGAAGCTTTCTTT. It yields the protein CASSFYPGQGGTEAFF.

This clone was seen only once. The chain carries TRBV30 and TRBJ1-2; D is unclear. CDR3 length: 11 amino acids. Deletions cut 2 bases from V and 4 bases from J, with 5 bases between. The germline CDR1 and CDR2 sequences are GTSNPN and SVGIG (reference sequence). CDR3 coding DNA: TGTGCCTGGAGTATGGGCTATGGCTACACCTTC. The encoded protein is CAWSMGYGYTF.

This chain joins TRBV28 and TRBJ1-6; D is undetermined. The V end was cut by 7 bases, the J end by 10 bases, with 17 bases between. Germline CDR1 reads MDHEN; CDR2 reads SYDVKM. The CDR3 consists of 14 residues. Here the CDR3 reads CASILGFLGSPLHF. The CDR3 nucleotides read TGTGCCAGCATCCTCGGGTTTCTCGGGTCACCCCTCCACTTT.

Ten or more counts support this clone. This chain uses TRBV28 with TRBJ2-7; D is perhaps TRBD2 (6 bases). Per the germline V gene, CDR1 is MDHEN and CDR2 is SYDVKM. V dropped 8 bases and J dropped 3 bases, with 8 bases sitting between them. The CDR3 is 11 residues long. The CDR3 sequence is CASSDYYEQYF. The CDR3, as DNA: TGTGCCAGCTCGGACTACTACGAGCAGTACTTC.

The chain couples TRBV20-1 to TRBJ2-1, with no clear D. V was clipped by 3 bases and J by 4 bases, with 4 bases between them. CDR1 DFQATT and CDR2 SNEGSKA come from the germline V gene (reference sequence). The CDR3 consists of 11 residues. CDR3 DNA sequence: TGCAGTGCTAGGGTTTACAATGAGCAGTTCTTC. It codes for CSARVYNEQFF.

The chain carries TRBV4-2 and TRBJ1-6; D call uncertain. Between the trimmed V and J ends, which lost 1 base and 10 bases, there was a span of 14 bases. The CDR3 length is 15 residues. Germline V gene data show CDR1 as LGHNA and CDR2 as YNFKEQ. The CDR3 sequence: CASSQVRTRESPLHF. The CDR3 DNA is TGTGCCAGCAGCCAAGTAAGGACGAGGGAGTCACCCCTCCACTTT.